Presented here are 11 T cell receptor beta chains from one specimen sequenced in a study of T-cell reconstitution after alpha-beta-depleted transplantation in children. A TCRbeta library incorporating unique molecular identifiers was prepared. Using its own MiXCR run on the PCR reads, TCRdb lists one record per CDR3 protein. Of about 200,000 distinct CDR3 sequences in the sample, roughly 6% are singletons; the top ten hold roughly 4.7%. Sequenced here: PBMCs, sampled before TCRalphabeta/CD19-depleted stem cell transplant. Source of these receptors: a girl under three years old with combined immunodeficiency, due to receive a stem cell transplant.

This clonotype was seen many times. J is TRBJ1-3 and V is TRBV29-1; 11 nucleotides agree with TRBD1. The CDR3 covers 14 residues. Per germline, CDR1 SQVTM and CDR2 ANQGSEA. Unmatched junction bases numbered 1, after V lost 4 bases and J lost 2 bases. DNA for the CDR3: TGCAGCGTTGGGACAGGGGGCCCTGGAAACACCATATATTTT. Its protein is CSVGTGGPGNTIYF.

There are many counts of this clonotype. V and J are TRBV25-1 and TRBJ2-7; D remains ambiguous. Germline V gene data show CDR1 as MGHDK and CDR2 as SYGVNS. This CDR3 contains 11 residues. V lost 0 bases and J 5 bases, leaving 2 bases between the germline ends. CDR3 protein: CASSEYHEQYF. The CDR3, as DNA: TGTGCCAGCAGTGAATACCACGAGCAGTACTTC.

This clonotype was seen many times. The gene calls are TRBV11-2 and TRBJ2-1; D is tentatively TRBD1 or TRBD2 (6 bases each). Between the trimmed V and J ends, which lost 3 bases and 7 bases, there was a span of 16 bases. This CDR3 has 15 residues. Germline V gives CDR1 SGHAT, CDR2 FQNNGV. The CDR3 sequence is CASSFGGRWYNEQFF. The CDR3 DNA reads TGTGCCAGCAGCTTCGGGGGCCGGTGGTATAATGAGCAGTTCTTC.

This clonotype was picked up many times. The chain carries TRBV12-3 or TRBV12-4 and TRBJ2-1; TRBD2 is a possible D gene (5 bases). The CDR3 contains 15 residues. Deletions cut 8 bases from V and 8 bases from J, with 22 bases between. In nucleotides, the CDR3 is TGTGCCAGCCCCCGATGGCGGGCCGGGGTCGATGAGCAGTTCTTC. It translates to CASPRWRAGVDEQFF.

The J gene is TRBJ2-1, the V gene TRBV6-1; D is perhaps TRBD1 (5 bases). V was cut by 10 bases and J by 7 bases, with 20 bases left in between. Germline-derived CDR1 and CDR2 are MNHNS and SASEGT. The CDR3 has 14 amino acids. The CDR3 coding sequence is TGTGCCACCCTTGTGGCAGGGTCCGGGAATGAGCAGTTCTTC. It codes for CATLVAGSGNEQFF.

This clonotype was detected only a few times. The CDR3 DNA is TGCAGTGCGGCAGATAACTATGGCTACACCTTC. Protein product: CSAADNYGYTF. The rearrangement uses TRBV20-1 and TRBJ1-2, with D hard to call. V was pared by 6 bases and J by 1 base, with 6 bases between. There are 11 residues in the CDR3. Germline loops: CDR1 DFQATT, CDR2 SNEGSKA (reference sequence).

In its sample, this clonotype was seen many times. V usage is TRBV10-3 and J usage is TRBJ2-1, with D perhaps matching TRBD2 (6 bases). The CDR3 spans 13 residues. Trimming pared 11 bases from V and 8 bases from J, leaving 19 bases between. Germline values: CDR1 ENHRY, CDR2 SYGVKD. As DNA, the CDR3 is TGTGCCTTTAGCGGCCGCCTGAATGATGAGCAGTTCTTC. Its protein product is CAFSGRLNDEQFF.

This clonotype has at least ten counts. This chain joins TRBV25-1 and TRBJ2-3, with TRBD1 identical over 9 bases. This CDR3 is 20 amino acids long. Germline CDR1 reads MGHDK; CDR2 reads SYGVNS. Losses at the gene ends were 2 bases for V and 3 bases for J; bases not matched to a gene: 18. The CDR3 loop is CASSERTGEETYARTDTQYF. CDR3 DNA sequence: TGTGCCAGCAGTGAAAGGACAGGGGAAGAAACCTACGCCCGGACAGATACGCAGTATTTT. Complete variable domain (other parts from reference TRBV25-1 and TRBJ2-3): EADIYQTPRYLVIGTGKKITLECSQTMGHDKMYWYQQDPGMELHLIHYSYGVNSTEKGDLSSESTVSRIRTEHFPLTLESARPSHTSQYLCASSERTGEETYARTDTQYFGPGTRLTVL.

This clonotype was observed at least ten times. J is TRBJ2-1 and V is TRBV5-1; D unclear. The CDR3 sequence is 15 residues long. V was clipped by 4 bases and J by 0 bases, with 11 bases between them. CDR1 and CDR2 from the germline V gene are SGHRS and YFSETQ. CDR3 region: CASSHLSNSYNEQFF. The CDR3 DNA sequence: TGCGCCAGCAGCCATTTGTCTAACTCCTACAATGAGCAGTTCTTC.

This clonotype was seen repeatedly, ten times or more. CDR3 in DNA: TGTGCCACCAGTGAATGGGGACAAAACTATGGCTACACCTTC. This sequence encodes CATSEWGQNYGYTF. V is TRBV24-1 and J is TRBJ1-2, with D perhaps TRBD1 (6 bases). With 4 bases removed from V and 2 bases from J, the gap between germline ends came to 10 bases. The CDR3 covers 14 residues. The V gene's germline CDR1 is KGHDR and CDR2 SFDVKD.

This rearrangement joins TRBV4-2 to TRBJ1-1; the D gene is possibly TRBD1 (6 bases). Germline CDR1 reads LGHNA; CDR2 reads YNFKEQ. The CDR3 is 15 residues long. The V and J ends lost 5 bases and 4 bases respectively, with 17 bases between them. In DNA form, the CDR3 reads TGTGCCAGCAGCGGCGAGGGGACATTTCGCACTGAAGCTTTCTTT. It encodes CASSGEGTFRTEAFF.